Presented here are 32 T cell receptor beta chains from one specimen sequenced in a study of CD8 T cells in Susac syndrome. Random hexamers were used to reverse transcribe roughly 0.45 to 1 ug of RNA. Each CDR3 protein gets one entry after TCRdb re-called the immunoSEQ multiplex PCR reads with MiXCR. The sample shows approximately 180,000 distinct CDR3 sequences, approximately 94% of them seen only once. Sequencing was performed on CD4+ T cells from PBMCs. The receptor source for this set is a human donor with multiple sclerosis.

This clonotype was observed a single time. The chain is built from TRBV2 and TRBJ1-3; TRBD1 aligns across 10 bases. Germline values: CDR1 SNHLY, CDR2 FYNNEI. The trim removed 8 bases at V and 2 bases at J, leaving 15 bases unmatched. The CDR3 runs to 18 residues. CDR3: CASGGPGDRGPTGNTIYF. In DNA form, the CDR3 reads TGTGCCAGCGGTGGTCCAGGTGACAGGGGGCCGACTGGAAACACCATATATTTT.

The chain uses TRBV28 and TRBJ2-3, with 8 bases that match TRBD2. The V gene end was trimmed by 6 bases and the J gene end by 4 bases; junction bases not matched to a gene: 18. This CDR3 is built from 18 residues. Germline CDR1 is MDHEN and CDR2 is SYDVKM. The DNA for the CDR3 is TGTGCCAGCAGAGGGACTCCTCTACCGGGGGGGATAGCAGATACGCAGTATTTT. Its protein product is CASRGTPLPGGIADTQYF.

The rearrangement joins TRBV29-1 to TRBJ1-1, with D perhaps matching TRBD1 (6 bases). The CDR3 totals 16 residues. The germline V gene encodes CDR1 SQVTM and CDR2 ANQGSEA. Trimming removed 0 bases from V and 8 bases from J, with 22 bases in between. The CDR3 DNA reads TGCAGCGTTGAAGATAGGGTCAGGGGCTCTTCGACCGAAGCTTTCTTT. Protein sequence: CSVEDRVRGSSTEAFF.

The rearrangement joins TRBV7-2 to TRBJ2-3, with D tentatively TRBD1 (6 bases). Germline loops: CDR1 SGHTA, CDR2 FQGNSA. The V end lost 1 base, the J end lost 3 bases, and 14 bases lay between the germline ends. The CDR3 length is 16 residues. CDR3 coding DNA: TGTGCCAGCAGCTTAGTGCAGGGGCCACGGACAGATACGCAGTATTTT. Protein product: CASSLVQGPRTDTQYF. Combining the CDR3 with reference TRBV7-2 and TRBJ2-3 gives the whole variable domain GAGVSQSPSNKVTEKGKDVELRCDPISGHTALYWYRQSLGQGLEFLIYFQGNSAPDKSGLPSDRFSAERTGGSVSTLTIQRTQQEDSAVYLCASSLVQGPRTDTQYFGPGTRLTVL.

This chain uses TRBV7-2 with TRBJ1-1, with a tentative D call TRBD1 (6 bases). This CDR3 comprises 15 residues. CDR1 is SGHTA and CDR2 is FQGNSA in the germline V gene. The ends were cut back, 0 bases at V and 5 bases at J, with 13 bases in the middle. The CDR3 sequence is CASSLARQGWTEAFF. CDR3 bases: TGTGCCAGCAGCTTAGCGAGGCAGGGGTGGACTGAAGCTTTCTTT.

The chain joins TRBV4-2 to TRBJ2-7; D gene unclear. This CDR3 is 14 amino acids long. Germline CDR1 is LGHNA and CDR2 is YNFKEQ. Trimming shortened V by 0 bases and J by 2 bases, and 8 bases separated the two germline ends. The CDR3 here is CASSQERLAYEQYF. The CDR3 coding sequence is TGTGCCAGCAGCCAAGAAAGGCTAGCCTACGAGCAGTACTTC.

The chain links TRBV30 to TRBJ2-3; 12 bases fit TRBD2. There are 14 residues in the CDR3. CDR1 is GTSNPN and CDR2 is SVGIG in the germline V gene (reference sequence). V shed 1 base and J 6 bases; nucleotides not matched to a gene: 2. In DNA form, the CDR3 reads TGTGCCTGGAGTGCTAGCGGGGGGGCTGATACGCAGTATTTT. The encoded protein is CAWSASGGADTQYF.

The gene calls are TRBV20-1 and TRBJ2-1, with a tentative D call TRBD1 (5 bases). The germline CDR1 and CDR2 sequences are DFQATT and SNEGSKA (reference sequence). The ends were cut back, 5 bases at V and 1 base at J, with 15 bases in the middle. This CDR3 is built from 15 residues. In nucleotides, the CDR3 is TGCAGTGCTGGCCACAGGTTCGCATCCTACAATGAGCAGTTCTTC. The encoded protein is CSAGHRFASYNEQFF.

CDR3 protein: CASSLRQGVTEAFF. DNA of the CDR3: TGTGCCAGCAGTTTAAGGCAGGGGGTCACTGAAGCTTTCTTT. This chain joins TRBV12-3 or TRBV12-4 and TRBJ1-1, with TRBD1 identical over 7 bases. The ends lost 2 bases at V and 4 bases at J; junction bases unmatched: 4. There are 14 residues in the CDR3.

In nucleotides, the CDR3 is TGTGCCTGGAGTGTACACGGGTCTACTGAAGCTTTCTTT. Residues: CAWSVHGSTEAFF. The chain is built from TRBV30 and TRBJ1-1; no clear D. This CDR3 region has 13 residues. V lost 0 bases and J 5 bases, leaving 10 bases between the germline ends. Looked up from germline, CDR1 is GTSNPN and CDR2 is SVGIG (reference sequence).

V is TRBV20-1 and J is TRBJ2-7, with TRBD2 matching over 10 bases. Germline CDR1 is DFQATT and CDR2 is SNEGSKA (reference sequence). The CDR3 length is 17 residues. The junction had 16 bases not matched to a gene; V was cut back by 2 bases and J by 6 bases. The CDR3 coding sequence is TGCAGTGCTAGAACTTCCGGGACTAGCGTTCGTTACGGCGAGCAGTACTTC. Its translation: CSARTSGTSVRYGEQYF.

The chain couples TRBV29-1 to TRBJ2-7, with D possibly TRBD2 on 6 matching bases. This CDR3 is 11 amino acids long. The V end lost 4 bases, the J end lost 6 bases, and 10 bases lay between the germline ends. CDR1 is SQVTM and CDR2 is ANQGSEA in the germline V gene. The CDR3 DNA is TGCAGCGTTGTTGGCGGGGTCGAGCAGTACTTC. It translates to CSVVGGVEQYF.

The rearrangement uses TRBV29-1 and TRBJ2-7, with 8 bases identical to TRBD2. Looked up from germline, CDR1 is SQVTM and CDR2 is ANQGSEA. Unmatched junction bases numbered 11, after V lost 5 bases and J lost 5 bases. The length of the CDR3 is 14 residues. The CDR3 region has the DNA TGCAGCGTTAGGCGGGGGGCGGTACGGAACGAGCAGTACTTC. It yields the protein CSVRRGAVRNEQYF.

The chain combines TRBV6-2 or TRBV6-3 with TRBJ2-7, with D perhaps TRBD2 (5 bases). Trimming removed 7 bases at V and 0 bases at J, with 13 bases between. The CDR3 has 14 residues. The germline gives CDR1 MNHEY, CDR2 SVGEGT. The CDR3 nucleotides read TGTGCCAGCACCCAGGACTGGGGCTCCTACGAGCAGTACTTC. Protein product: CASTQDWGSYEQYF.

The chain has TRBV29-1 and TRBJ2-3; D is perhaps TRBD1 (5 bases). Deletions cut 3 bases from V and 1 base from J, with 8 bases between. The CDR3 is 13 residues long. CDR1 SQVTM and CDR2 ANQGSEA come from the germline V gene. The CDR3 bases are TGCAGCGTTGACCTCAGGGGCACAGATACGCAGTATTTT. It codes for CSVDLRGTDTQYF.

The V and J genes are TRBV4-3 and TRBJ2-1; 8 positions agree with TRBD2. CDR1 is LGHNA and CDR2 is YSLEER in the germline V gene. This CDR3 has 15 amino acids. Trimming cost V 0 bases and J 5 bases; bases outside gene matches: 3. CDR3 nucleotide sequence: TGCGCCAGCAGCCAAGACGGGGGGGCACACAATGAGCAGTTCTTC. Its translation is CASSQDGGAHNEQFF.

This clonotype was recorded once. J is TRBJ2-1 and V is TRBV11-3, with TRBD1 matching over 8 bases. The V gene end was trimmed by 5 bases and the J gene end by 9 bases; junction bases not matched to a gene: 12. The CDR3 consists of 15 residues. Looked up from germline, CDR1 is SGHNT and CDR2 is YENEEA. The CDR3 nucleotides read TGTGCCAGCAGCCGACCCAAACAGGGGGGCACTGAGCAGTTCTTC. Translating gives CASSRPKQGGTEQFF.

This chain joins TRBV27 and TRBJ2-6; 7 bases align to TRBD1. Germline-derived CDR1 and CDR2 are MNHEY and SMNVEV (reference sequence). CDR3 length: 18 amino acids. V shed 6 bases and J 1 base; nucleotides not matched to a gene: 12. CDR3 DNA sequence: TGTGCCAGCAGCCCGAGGACAGGCAGGGGATCTGGGGCCAACGTCCTGACTTTC. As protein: CASSPRTGRGSGANVLTF.

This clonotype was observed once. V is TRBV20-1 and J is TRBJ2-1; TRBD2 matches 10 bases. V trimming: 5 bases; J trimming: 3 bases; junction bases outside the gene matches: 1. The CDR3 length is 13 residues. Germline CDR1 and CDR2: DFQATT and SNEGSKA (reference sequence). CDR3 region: CSASSGGYNEQFF. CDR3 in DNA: TGCAGTGCTTCTAGCGGGGGCTACAATGAGCAGTTCTTC.

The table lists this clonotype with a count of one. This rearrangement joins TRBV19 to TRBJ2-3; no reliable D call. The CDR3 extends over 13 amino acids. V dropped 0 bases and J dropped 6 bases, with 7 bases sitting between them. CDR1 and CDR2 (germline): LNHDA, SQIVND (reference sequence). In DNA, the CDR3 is TGTGCCAGTAGTATAGATCGGTGGGATACGCAGTATTTT. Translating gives CASSIDRWDTQYF.

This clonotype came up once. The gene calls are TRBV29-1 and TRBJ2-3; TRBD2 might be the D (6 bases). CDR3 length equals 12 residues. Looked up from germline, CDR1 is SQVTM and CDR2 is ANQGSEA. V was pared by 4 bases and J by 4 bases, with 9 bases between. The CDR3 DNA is TGCAGCGTTGTGGAGGGTTCAGATACGCAGTATTTT. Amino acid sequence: CSVVEGSDTQYF.

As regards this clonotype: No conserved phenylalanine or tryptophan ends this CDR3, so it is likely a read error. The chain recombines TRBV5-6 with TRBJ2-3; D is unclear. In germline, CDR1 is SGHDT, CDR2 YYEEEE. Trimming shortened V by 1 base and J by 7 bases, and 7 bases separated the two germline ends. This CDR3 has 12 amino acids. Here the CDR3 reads CASSLMRNTQYL. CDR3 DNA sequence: TGTGCCAGCAGCTTGATGAGAAATACGCAGTATTTG.

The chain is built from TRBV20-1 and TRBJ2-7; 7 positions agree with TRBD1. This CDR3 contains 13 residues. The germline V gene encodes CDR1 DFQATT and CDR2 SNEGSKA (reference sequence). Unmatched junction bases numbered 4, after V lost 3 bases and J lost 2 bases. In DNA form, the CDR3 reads TGCAGTGCTAGGAACAGGGGTACCTACGAGCAGTACTTC. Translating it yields CSARNRGTYEQYF.

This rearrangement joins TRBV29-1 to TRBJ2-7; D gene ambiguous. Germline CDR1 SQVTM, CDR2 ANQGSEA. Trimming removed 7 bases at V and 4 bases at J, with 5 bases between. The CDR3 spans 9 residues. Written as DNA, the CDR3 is TGCAGCGCTCTGTACGAGCAGTACTTC. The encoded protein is CSALYEQYF.

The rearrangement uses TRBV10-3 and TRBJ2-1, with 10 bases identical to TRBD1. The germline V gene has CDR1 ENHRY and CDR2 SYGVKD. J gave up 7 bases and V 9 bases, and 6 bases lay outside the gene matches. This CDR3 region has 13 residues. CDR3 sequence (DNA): TGTGCCATTCGGGGACAGGGGATAAATGAGCAGTTCTTC. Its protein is CAIRGQGINEQFF.

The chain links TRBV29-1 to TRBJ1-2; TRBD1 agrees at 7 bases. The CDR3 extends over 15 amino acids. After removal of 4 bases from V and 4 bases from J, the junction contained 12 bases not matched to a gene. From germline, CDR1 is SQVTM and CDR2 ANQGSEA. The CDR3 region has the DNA TGCAGCGTTGTGACAGGGTTCGGTCTTAGCTATGGCTACACCTTC. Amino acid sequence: CSVVTGFGLSYGYTF. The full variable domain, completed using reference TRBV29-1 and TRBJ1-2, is SAVISQKPSRDICQRGTSLTIQCQVDSQVTMMFWYRQQPGQSLTLIATANQGSEATYESGFVIDKFPISRPNLTFSTLTVSNMSPEDSSIYLCSVVTGFGLSYGYTFGSGTRLTVV.

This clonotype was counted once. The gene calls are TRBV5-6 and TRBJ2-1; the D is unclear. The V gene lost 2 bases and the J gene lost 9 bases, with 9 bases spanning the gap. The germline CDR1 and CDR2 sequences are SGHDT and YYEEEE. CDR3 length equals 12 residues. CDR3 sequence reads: CASSFPKGEQFF. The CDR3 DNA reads TGTGCCAGCAGCTTTCCCAAGGGTGAGCAGTTCTTC.

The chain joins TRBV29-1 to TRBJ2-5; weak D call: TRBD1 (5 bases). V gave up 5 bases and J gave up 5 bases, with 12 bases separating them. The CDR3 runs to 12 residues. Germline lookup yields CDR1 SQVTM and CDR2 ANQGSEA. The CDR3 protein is CSVFQGSETQYF. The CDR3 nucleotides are TGCAGCGTTTTTCAGGGTTCGGAGACCCAGTACTTC. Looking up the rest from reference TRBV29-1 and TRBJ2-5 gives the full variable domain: SAVISQKPSRDICQRGTSLTIQCQVDSQVTMMFWYRQQPGQSLTLIATANQGSEATYESGFVIDKFPISRPNLTFSTLTVSNMSPEDSSIYLCSVFQGSETQYFGPGTRLLVL.

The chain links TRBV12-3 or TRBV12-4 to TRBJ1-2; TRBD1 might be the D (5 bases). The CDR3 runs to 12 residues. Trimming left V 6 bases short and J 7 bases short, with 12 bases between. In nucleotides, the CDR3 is TGTGCCAGCAGGGCGCCGGGGGTTGGCTACACCTTC. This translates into CASRAPGVGYTF.

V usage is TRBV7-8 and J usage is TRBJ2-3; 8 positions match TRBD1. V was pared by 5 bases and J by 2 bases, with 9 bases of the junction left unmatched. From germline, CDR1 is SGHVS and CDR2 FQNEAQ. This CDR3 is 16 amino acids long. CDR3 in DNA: TGTGCCAGCAGCCCCAGGGGGCCGGGACTCACAGATACGCAGTATTTT. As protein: CASSPRGPGLTDTQYF. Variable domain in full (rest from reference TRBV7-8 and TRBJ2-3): GAGVSQSPRYKVAKRGQDVALRCDPISGHVSLFWYQQALGQGPEFLTYFQNEAQLDKSGLPSDRFFAERPEGSVSTLKIQRTQQEDSAVYLCASSPRGPGLTDTQYFGPGTRLTVL.

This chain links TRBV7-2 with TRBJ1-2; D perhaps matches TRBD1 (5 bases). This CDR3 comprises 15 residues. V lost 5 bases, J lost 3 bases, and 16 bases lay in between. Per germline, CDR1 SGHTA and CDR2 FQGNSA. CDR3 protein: CASSREGTGHYGYTF. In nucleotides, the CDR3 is TGTGCCAGCAGCCGAGAGGGTACGGGGCACTATGGCTACACCTTC. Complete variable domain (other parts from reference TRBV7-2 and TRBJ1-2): GAGVSQSPSNKVTEKGKDVELRCDPISGHTALYWYRQSLGQGLEFLIYFQGNSAPDKSGLPSDRFSAERTGGSVSTLTIQRTQQEDSAVYLCASSREGTGHYGYTFGSGTRLTVV.

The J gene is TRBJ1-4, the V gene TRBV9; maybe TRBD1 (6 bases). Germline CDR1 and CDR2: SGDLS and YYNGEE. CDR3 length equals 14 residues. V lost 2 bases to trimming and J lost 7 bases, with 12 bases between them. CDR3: CASSVTGRGEKLFF. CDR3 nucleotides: TGTGCCAGCAGCGTTACAGGGAGGGGTGAAAAACTGTTTTTT.